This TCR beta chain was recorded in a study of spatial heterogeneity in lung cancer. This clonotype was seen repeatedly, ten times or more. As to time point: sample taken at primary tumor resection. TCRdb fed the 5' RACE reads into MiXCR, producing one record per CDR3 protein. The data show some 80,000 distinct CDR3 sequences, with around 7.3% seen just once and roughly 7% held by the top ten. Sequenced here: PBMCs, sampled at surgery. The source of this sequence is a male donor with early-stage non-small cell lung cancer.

The CDR3 coding sequence is TGCGCCAGCAGCTTGGTAGCAGGGTATGGTGAAGCTTTCTTT. Its protein product is CASSLVAGYGEAFF. The rearrangement uses TRBV5-1 and TRBJ1-1; the D gene is possibly TRBD1 (5 bases). The CDR3 runs to 14 residues. V was cut by 0 bases and J by 7 bases, with 13 bases left in between. CDR1 is SGHRS and CDR2 is YFSETQ in the germline V gene.